This entry lists 15 T cell receptor beta chains sequenced from one sample in a study of blood T cell repertoires in COVID-19 (dated by TCRdb to 2020 to 2021). Library preparation employed the immunoSEQ multiplex PCR assay. In its TCRdb copy, this immuneACCESS table keeps in-frame sequences only and misses some clones. Where compared with another copy, unresolved V genes explain less than half of these, and the others have no known cause. In all, the sample holds some 71,000 clones, and 90% of those were seen once. The ten largest clones add up to 5% to 6.5% of the sample. Sequencing was carried out using peripheral blood. Every receptor here comes from a man aged 45-65 years with acute or convalescent COVID-19.

The rearrangement uses TRBV18 and TRBJ2-5, with 10 positions matching TRBD2. Germline CDR1 is KGHSH and CDR2 is LQKENI. There are 17 residues in the CDR3. J lost 8 bases, V lost 3 bases, and 15 bases had no gene match. DNA for the CDR3: TGTGCCAGCTCACCCCCCACACTAGCGGGACCTTTCGGAACCCAGTACTTC. This gives the protein CASSPPTLAGPFGTQYF.

V gene TRBV7-9 combines with J gene TRBJ2-7; 8 bases agree with TRBD1. The CDR3 runs 14 residues. Germline loops: CDR1 SEHNR, CDR2 FQNEAQ (reference sequence). V dropped 1 base and J dropped 5; count of bases not matched to a gene: 4. CDR3 residues: CASSLEDRANEQYF. The CDR3 nucleotides read TGTGCCAGCAGCTTAGAGGACAGGGCCAACGAGCAGTACTTC. Supplemented by reference TRBV7-9 and TRBJ2-7, the full variable domain reads DTGVSQNPRHKITKRGQNVTFRCDPISEHNRLYWYRQTLGQGPEFLTYFQNEAQLEKSRLLSDRFSAERPKGSFSTLEIQRTEQGDSAMYLCASSLEDRANEQYFGPGTRLTVT.

The rearrangement links TRBV5-1 to TRBJ2-6; 7 positions agree with TRBD1. CDR1 and CDR2 from the germline V gene are SGHRS and YFSETQ. The CDR3 totals 16 residues. V trimming: 5 bases; J trimming: 0 bases; junction bases outside the gene matches: 5. The CDR3 spells CASRGQAHSGANVLTF. CDR3 in DNA: TGCGCCAGCAGAGGACAGGCGCACTCTGGGGCCAACGTCCTGACTTTC.

The chain combines TRBV11-2 with TRBJ2-7; no reliable D call. The CDR3 sequence is 13 residues long. Germline CDR1 is SGHAT and CDR2 is FQNNGV. The V and J ends lost 3 bases and 0 bases respectively, with 6 bases between them. As DNA, the CDR3 is TGTGCCAGCAGCTTTCCGAGCTCCTACGAGCAGTACTTC. It codes for CASSFPSSYEQYF.

The chain carries TRBV3-1 (or the pseudogene TRBV3-2) and TRBJ1-2, with D perhaps matching TRBD1 (5 bases). From germline, CDR1 is LGHDT and CDR2 YNNKEL (reference sequence). V lost 1 base and J lost 7, with 19 bases in between. The CDR3 runs to 16 residues. The CDR3 is CASSQGGGSHGGGYTF. CDR3 nucleotide sequence: TGTGCCAGCAGCCAAGGGGGCGGGAGTCACGGCGGTGGCTACACCTTC.

This clone appeared a few times. The chain couples TRBV12-2 to TRBJ2-3; TRBD2, the table's D call, was not compared with the DNA. TRBV12-2 is annotated as a pseudogene. The CDR3 covers 15 residues. CDR3 in DNA: TGTGCAAGTCGCTCCGGCGGGACTAGCCTAGATACGCAGTATTTT. It is translated as CASRSGGTSLDTQYF.

The CDR3 protein is CASSPGGGTSNQPQHF. Written as DNA, the CDR3 is TGCGCCAGCAGCCCGGGTGGGGGGACGAGCAATCAGCCCCAGCATTTT. This rearrangement joins TRBV5-1 to TRBJ1-5; the D gene is possibly TRBD1 (5 bases). The germline V gene has CDR1 SGHRS and CDR2 YFSETQ. This CDR3 comprises 16 residues. V lost 4 bases, J lost 1 base, and 15 bases lay in between.

The chain has TRBV29-1 and TRBJ2-1, with 9 bases aligning to TRBD2. This CDR3 spans 14 amino acids. Unmatched junction bases numbered 10, after V lost 6 bases and J lost 7 bases. Germline V gene lookup returns CDR1 SQVTM and CDR2 ANQGSEA. The DNA of the CDR3 is TGCAGCGTCGCGGGGGGGCAAGGGGTTAATGAGCAGTTCTTC. Amino acid sequence: CSVAGGQGVNEQFF.

This clone appeared once. This sequence joins TRBV7-2 and TRBJ2-1; possibly TRBD2 for D (6 bases). Between the trimmed V and J ends, which lost 2 bases and 0 bases, there was a span of 11 bases. CDR1 and CDR2 (germline): SGHTA, FQGNSA. CDR3 size: 16 residues. Here the CDR3 DNA reads TGTGCCAGCAGCTTATTCGGAGGGAGCTCCTACAATGAGCAGTTCTTC. Residues: CASSLFGGSSYNEQFF.

V usage is TRBV5-4 and J usage is TRBJ1-6; D gene unclear. This CDR3 region has 17 residues. Germline V gene lookup returns CDR1 SGHNT and CDR2 YYREEE (reference sequence). Trimming shortened V by 0 bases and J by 0 bases, and 10 bases separated the two germline ends. The CDR3 reads CASSLDLRSSYNSPLHF. CDR3 DNA: TGTGCCAGCAGCTTGGATCTGCGGAGCTCCTATAATTCACCCCTCCACTTT.

This chain links TRBV19 with TRBJ2-1; TRBD2 might be the D (6 bases). This CDR3 region has 16 residues. Per the germline V gene, CDR1 is LNHDA and CDR2 is SQIVND (reference sequence). V lost 1 base, J lost 2 bases, and 12 bases lay in between. CDR3 residues: CASSIAIAVTYNEQFF. As DNA, the CDR3 is TGTGCCAGTAGTATAGCCATAGCGGTTACCTACAATGAGCAGTTCTTC.

The rearrangement links TRBV12-3 or TRBV12-4 to TRBJ2-1; weak D call: TRBD2 (5 bases). Trimming took 2 bases from V and 8 from J, leaving 10 bases between them. This CDR3 has 13 residues. This chain's CDR3 is CASSLTRGHEQFF. In DNA, the CDR3 is TGTGCCAGCAGTTTAACAAGAGGGCATGAGCAGTTCTTC.

The chain uses TRBV24-1 and TRBJ1-2; D unresolved. The germline CDR1 and CDR2 sequences are KGHDR and SFDVKD. The V end was cut by 3 bases, the J end by 7 bases, with 14 bases between. There are 14 residues in the CDR3. CDR3 sequence: CATSDPGSLFGYTF. In DNA form, the CDR3 reads TGTGCCACCAGTGATCCGGGTTCGCTATTTGGCTACACCTTC.

This chain uses TRBV11-3 with TRBJ2-7; 8 nucleotides align to TRBD2. V lost 1 base to trimming and J lost 5 bases; unmatched junction nucleotides: 7. The length of the CDR3 is 15 residues. Germline CDR1 reads SGHNT; CDR2 reads YENEEA. CDR3 coding DNA: TGTGCCAGCAGCTTAGGGGGCGGGAGGAGGAACGAGCAGTACTTC. Its protein is CASSLGGGRRNEQYF.

The chain uses TRBV19 and TRBJ2-1; 8 nucleotides line up with TRBD2. Germline V gene sequence: CDR1 LNHDA, CDR2 SQIVND (reference sequence). V lost 5 bases to trimming and J lost 7 bases; unmatched junction nucleotides: 7. CDR3 length equals 14 residues. The CDR3 reads CASSSLAGWNEQFF. The DNA of the CDR3 is TGTGCCAGTAGTTCATTAGCGGGATGGAATGAGCAGTTCTTC.